The rows below give T cell receptor beta chains drawn from one sample of a study of human T cells and chemical hapten exposure. TCRdb passed the RACE reads through MiXCR, listing each CDR3 protein once. The sample carries around 200,000 distinct CDR3 sequences, 25% to 35% recorded once. The starting material was whole blood, obtained in connection with sensitization to the hapten diphenylcyclopropenone (DPC). The receptors shown here come from a woman between 25 and 40 years old with alopecia areata. Some clones in this sample may be carry-over from other donors' samples. The CDR3 runs from the conserved cysteine through the conserved F or W. The D gene is left open where the match is weak. Clone sizes are given selectively: once, few, many, or a class where the clone is expanded.

-,TRBJ1-4,TRBV6-5,-,TGTGCCAGCAGTTACGGGCAGGGCACCTATGAAAAACTGTTTTTT,CASSYGQGTYEKLFF
-,TRBJ1-2,TRBV29-1,-,TGCAGCGTTGCAGGGGATCGGTATGGCTACACCTTC,CSVAGDRYGYTF
few,TRBJ1-6,TRBV6-2/TRBV6-3,TRBD1,TGTGCCAGCAGTTACACAGGACAGGCCTTCTATTCACCCCTCCACTTT,CASSYTGQAFYSPLHF
-,TRBJ2-2,TRBV9,-,TGTGCCAGCAGCGTAGCTAACGGGGTGGAGCTGTTTTTT,CASSVANGVELFF
few,TRBJ1-6,TRBV12-3/TRBV12-4,-,TGTGCCAGCAGCGAGGGGCCGGGGAATGCACCCCTCCACTTT,CASSEGPGNAPLHF
-,TRBJ2-5,TRBV7-2,-,TGTGCCAGCAGCTTTTCCAAAGAGACCCAGTACTTC,CASSFSKETQYF
-,TRBJ2-3,TRBV28,-,TGTGCCAGCAGTCTAACAACCCCAGATACGCAGTATTTT,CASSLTTPDTQYF
-,TRBJ2-1,TRBV20-1,-,TGCAGTGCTAGTAGGGGTGAATACAATGAGCAGTTCTTC,CSASRGEYNEQFF
many,TRBJ1-2,TRBV6-5,TRBD1,TGTGCCAGCGGGATTGGACAGGGGGACGGCTATGGCTACACCTTC,CASGIGQGDGYGYTF
-,TRBJ1-1,TRBV5-5,-,TGTGCCAGCAGCTTCGACCGGTTAGTCTCCTTT,CASSFDRLVSF
few,TRBJ2-1,TRBV28,TRBD1,TGTGCCAGCAGTTTAAGGGACAGGGTTAATGAGCAGTTCTTC,CASSLRDRVNEQFF
few,TRBJ1-2,TRBV12-3/TRBV12-4,-,TGTGCCAGCAGTTGGGGGGAAGCTAACTATGGCTACACCTTC,CASSWGEANYGYTF
-,TRBJ2-5,TRBV7-6,-,TGTGCCAGCAGCTTAGCTATAGTAGAGACCCAGTACTTC,CASSLAIVETQYF
few,TRBJ1-2,TRBV5-1,TRBD1,TGCGCCAGCAGCTCTGGACAGGTTGTCTATGGCTACACCTTC,CASSSGQVVYGYTF
-,TRBJ2-3,TRBV28,TRBD2,TGTGCCAGCAGTCCCGTGGCGGGGGGCTTCGCAGATACGCAGTATTTT,CASSPVAGGFADTQYF
few,TRBJ2-2,TRBV10-3,-,TGTGCCACCGGCGGGGACACCGGGGAGCTGTTTTTT,CATGGDTGELFF
-,TRBJ2-7,TRBV4-3,-,TGCGCCAGCAGCCAAGGGGCGACAGGTTCCGAGCAGTACTTC,CASSQGATGSEQYF
few,TRBJ1-2,TRBV29-1,-,TGCAGCGTTGGACAAGGTGCTGGCTACACCTTC,CSVGQGAGYTF
-,TRBJ1-1,TRBV9,-,TGTGCCAGCAGCGTAGAGTCCATGAACACTGAAGCTTTCTTT,CASSVESMNTEAFF
few,TRBJ1-3,TRBV9,-,TGTGCCAGCAGCGTAGAGCCAGGCTCTGGAAACACCATATATTTT,CASSVEPGSGNTIYF
few,TRBJ1-5,TRBV28,-,TGTGCCAGCAGTCTGCGACAGGCGGGGGGCAATCAGCCCCAGCATTTT,CASSLRQAGGNQPQHF
-,TRBJ2-1,TRBV4-3,-,TGCGCCAGCGGGTTAGCAGTATTCAATGAGCAGTTCTTC,CASGLAVFNEQFF
-,TRBJ2-1,TRBV6-5,TRBD1,TGTGCCAGCACCTCCGGGACAGGGGTAAATGGGCAGTTCTTC,CASTSGTGVNGQFF
few,TRBJ2-3,TRBV28,-,TGTGCCAGCAGTCCAGATAGCACAGATACGCAGTATTTT,CASSPDSTDTQYF
-,TRBJ2-5,TRBV4-2,-,TGTGCCAGCAGCCAAGTCGGAGGGCCGGCTTTAGAGACCCAGTACTTC,CASSQVGGPALETQYF
few,TRBJ1-5,TRBV2,-,TGTGCCAGCTTGGCGGGGGACACTAATCAGCCCCAGCATTTT,CASLAGDTNQPQHF
-,TRBJ2-3,TRBV5-4,-,TGTGCCAGCAGCTTAGGAGAAGCAGATACGCAGTATTTT,CASSLGEADTQYF
-,TRBJ1-5,TRBV2,TRBD1,TGTGCCAGCAGCCAGGGACAGGGGGCAAATCAGCCCCAGCATTTT,CASSQGQGANQPQHF
few,TRBJ1-1,TRBV10-3,TRBD1,TGTGCCATCAGAGGGACAGGGAAGGAAACTGAAGCTTTCTTT,CAIRGTGKETEAFF
few,TRBJ1-2,TRBV7-8,-,TGTGCCAGCAGCCCTACACGGGACACCACCTATGGCTACACCTTC,CASSPTRDTTYGYTF
few,TRBJ1-4,TRBV4-1,-,TGCGCCAGCAGCTCAGATGTGGCCAGCTTTAATGAAAAACTGTTTTTT,CASSSDVASFNEKLFF
few,TRBJ1-1,TRBV7-2,TRBD1,TGTGCCAGCAGTTCTCGAAGGACAGGCATGAACACTGAAGCTTTCTTT,CASSSRRTGMNTEAFF
-,TRBJ2-2,TRBV5-6,TRBD1,TGTGCCAGCAGCTGGGACAGCGCGAACACCGGGGAGCTGTTTTTT,CASSWDSANTGELFF
few,TRBJ2-3,TRBV7-9,-,TGTGCCAGCAGACAAGACCGAAGCACAGATACGCAGTATTTT,CASRQDRSTDTQYF
-,TRBJ2-1,TRBV30,TRBD2,TGTGCCTGGGGGGTTGGGACTACGGAGTTGGGGAGCAACAATGAGCAGTTCTTC,CAWGVGTTELGSNNEQFF
-,TRBJ1-5,TRBV6-5,TRBD1,TGTGCCAGCAGTTACTCACAGGGGGCCGGGGAGCCCCAGCATTTT,CASSYSQGAGEPQHF
-,TRBJ1-1,TRBV29-1,-,TGCAGCGCCGGGGTGGCAGGAGCAGCCACTGAAGCTTTCTTT,CSAGVAGAATEAFF
few,TRBJ2-7,TRBV11-3,-,TGTGCCAGCAACCATTCAGGGTTCGACGAGCAGTACTTC,CASNHSGFDEQYF
-,TRBJ1-2,TRBV6-1,-,TGTGCCAGCATCGCAGGAATCCTCTATGGCTACACCTTC,CASIAGILYGYTF
-,TRBJ2-1,TRBV5-1,TRBD2,TGCGCCAGCACTCGGACTAGCGCCCTTGTCAATGAGCAGTTCTTC,CASTRTSALVNEQFF
few,TRBJ2-7,TRBV5-5,-,TGTGCCAGCAGCCGGGCGGGGGCACTGGACGAGCAGTACTTC,CASSRAGALDEQYF
few,TRBJ2-1,TRBV7-2,-,TGTGCCAGCACCCGTCAGGGCTCGGGCTACAATGAGCAGTTCTTC,CASTRQGSGYNEQFF